This is a list of T cell receptor beta chains from one sample in a study of graft-versus-host responses after intestinal transplantation. Measured with immunoSEQ multiplex PCR; TCRdb has only the in-frame clones, and not every one. The data show about 77,000 clones, around 92% seen once. The sample here was PBMCs, taken 98 days after intestinal transplantation. Receptors originate from a human patient who received an intestinal transplant, so some T cells may come from the graft donor. Both conserved end residues are part of each CDR3. The order of the fields is CDR3 protein, CDR3 DNA, J gene, clone size, D gene, V gene. A D gene is named only where the DNA matches it firmly. Only part of the rows carry a size: once, few, many, or a class if the clone is expanded.

CASSPKDRAGNQPQHF | TGTGCCAGCTCACCTAAAGACAGAGCGGGCAATCAGCCCCAGCATTTT | TRBJ1-5 | - | - | TRBV18
CASSLGIYGQANTEAFF | TGCGCCAGCAGCTTGGGGATTTACGGACAGGCGAACACTGAAGCTTTCTTT | TRBJ1-1 | - | TRBD1 | TRBV5-1
CASIPGGLGNQPQHF | TGCGCCAGCATACCTGGGGGTTTGGGCAATCAGCCCCAGCATTTT | TRBJ1-5 | - | - | TRBV4-1
CASSLNRGGQETQYF | TGCGCCAGCAGCTTGAACAGGGGAGGGCAAGAGACCCAGTACTTC | TRBJ2-5 | - | - | TRBV5-1
CAISAGDWSTDTQYF | TGTGCCATCAGCGCAGGGGATTGGAGCACAGATACGCAGTATTTT | TRBJ2-3 | once | - | TRBV10-3
CASSYLRTAMNTEAFF | TGTGCCAGCAGTTACCTCAGGACAGCTATGAACACTGAAGCTTTCTTT | TRBJ1-1 | - | - | TRBV6-5
CASSPTVGNTIYF | TGTGCCAGCAGTCCCACGGTTGGAAACACCATATATTTT | TRBJ1-3 | - | - | TRBV6-5
CASSIPGWDSPEDEQFF | TGTGCCAGTAGTATTCCCGGCTGGGACAGCCCCGAGGATGAGCAGTTCTTC | TRBJ2-1 | - | TRBD1 | TRBV19
CASSLGLAGHRETQYF | TGTGCTAGCAGCTTAGGGCTAGCGGGGCACAGAGAGACCCAGTACTTC | TRBJ2-5 | - | TRBD2 | TRBV7-7
CASSDSLAGADTQYF | TGTGCCAGCAGTGACTCGCTAGCGGGGGCAGATACGCAGTATTTT | TRBJ2-3 | - | TRBD2 | TRBV6-4
CSATGGNTIYF | TGCAGTGCTACAGGGGGAAACACCATATATTTT | TRBJ1-3 | - | - | TRBV20-1
CASSYSLEIDEQYF | TGTGCCAGCAGTTACTCTCTAGAAATAGACGAGCAGTACTTC | TRBJ2-7 | - | - | TRBV6-6
CASSLENRGRETQYF | TGCGCCAGCAGCTTGGAAAACAGGGGGCGGGAGACCCAGTACTTC | TRBJ2-5 | - | TRBD1 | TRBV5-1
CASSLSGGPETQYF | TGTGCCAGCAGCTTAAGCGGGGGGCCAGAGACCCAGTACTTC | TRBJ2-5 | - | TRBD2 | TRBV9
CASSPPRGINTGELFF | TGTGCCAGCAGCCCCCCGAGGGGAATTAACACCGGGGAGCTGTTTTTT | TRBJ2-2 | - | - | TRBV28
CASSPTESNYGYTF | TGCGCCAGCAGCCCGACAGAATCTAACTATGGCTACACCTTC | TRBJ1-2 | - | - | TRBV4-1
CASSISRVLGETQYF | TGTGCCAGTAGTATTTCCAGGGTCCTCGGTGAGACCCAGTACTTC | TRBJ2-5 | - | - | TRBV19
CASSLRGGGGRETQYF | TGCGCCAGCAGCCTTCGGGGGGGAGGGGGCAGGGAGACCCAGTACTTC | TRBJ2-5 | few | - | TRBV4-1
CASSVDGEKLFF | TGTGCCAGCAGCGTAGACGGAGAAAAACTGTTTTTT | TRBJ1-4 | - | - | TRBV9
CASSLGTSGSYEQYF | TGTGCCAGCAGCTTGGGGACTAGCGGTTCCTACGAGCAGTACTTC | TRBJ2-7 | - | TRBD2 | TRBV5-5
CASSLGDYEQYF | TGTGCCAGCAGCTTGGGGGATTACGAGCAGTACTTC | TRBJ2-7 | - | - | TRBV5-5
CASSPISSGSNEQFF | TGTGCCAGCTCACCGATTTCTAGCGGGAGCAATGAGCAGTTCTTC | TRBJ2-1 | - | TRBD2 | TRBV18
CASSLLTRTEQYF | TGTGCCAGCAGTTTACTTACGCGGACCGAGCAGTACTTC | TRBJ2-7 | - | - | TRBV28
CASNLAGGLPGELFF | TGTGCCAGCAATCTAGCGGGGGGTTTACCCGGGGAGCTGTTTTTT | TRBJ2-2 | - | TRBD2 | TRBV6-1
CASSPGPENTEAFF | TGTGCCAGCAGCCCTGGACCGGAGAACACTGAAGCTTTCTTT | TRBJ1-1 | - | - | TRBV5-5
CASSLAASYSSGQTPLSYEQYF | TGTGCCAGCAGTTTAGCGGCTAGCTATAGCTCCGGACAGACTCCCCTATCCTACGAGCAGTACTTC | TRBJ2-7 | - | - | TRBV27
CASSIATTITDTQYF | TGTGCCAGCAGTATCGCCACGACAATCACAGATACGCAGTATTTT | TRBJ2-3 | - | - | TRBV27
CASSSQRRTKYEQYF | TGTGCCAGCAGCTCCCAAAGGCGGACTAAGTACGAGCAGTACTTC | TRBJ2-7 | - | - | TRBV28
CASSPGTSLNEQFF | TGTGCCAGCAGCCCCGGGACTAGTCTCAATGAGCAGTTCTTC | TRBJ2-1 | - | TRBD2 | TRBV7-2
CASRGTTSGDTQYF | TGCGCCAGCAGGGGGACGACTAGCGGAGATACGCAGTATTTT | TRBJ2-3 | - | TRBD2 | TRBV5-1
CASSLKGRDGRETQYF | TGCGCCAGCAGTCTTAAAGGCAGGGACGGAAGAGAGACCCAGTACTTC | TRBJ2-5 | once | - | TRBV23-1
CASSLLQGSSYKQYF | TGTGCCAGCAGTCTCTTACAGGGTTCATCCTACAAGCAGTACTTC | TRBJ2-7 | - | - | TRBV6-1
CASSALGAVTDTQYF | TGTGCCAGCAGCGCTCTGGGGGCCGTAACAGATACGCAGTATTTT | TRBJ2-3 | - | - | TRBV9
CASSRDPTYEQYF | TGCGCCAGTTCCCGGGACCCAACCTACGAGCAGTACTTC | TRBJ2-7 | - | - | TRBV5-1
CASSLASGGTSGKGTQYF | TGTGCCAGCAGCTTGGCCTCAGGGGGGACTAGCGGGAAAGGGACCCAGTACTTC | TRBJ2-5 | - | TRBD2 | TRBV5-6
CASSQGGAGGRWETQYF | TGTGCCAGCAGCCAAGGGGGGGCGGGAGGAAGGTGGGAGACCCAGTACTTC | TRBJ2-5 | - | TRBD2 | TRBV4-2
CASSEEFARGNTIYF | TGTGCCAGCAGTGAAGAGTTCGCAAGAGGAAACACCATATATTTT | TRBJ1-3 | few | - | TRBV6-1
CASSEANYGYTF | TGTGCCAGCAGTGAAGCTAACTATGGCTACACCTTC | TRBJ1-2 | once | - | TRBV6-1
CSVEDGGNYGYTF | TGCAGCGTTGAGGACGGGGGAAACTATGGCTACACCTTC | TRBJ1-2 | - | - | TRBV29-1
CASSQASGAFF | TGTGCCAGCAGCCAAGCCTCTGGGGCTTTCTTT | TRBJ1-1 | - | - | TRBV13
CASEEGGGNYGYTF | TGTGCCTCCGAGGAAGGAGGGGGTAACTATGGCTACACCTTC | TRBJ1-2 | - | - | TRBV19
CASTGGGIVPPGYTF | TGTGCCAGCACCGGAGGGGGGATTGTTCCCCCTGGCTACACCTTC | TRBJ1-2 | - | - | TRBV5-5
CASSRRLAGADTQYF | TGTGCCAGCAGCCGCCGACTAGCGGGAGCAGATACGCAGTATTTT | TRBJ2-3 | - | TRBD2 | TRBV5-4
CASSQRGRSSGNTIYF | TGCGCCAGCAGCCAACGGGGCAGGAGCTCTGGAAACACCATATATTTT | TRBJ1-3 | - | - | TRBV4-1
CASSQDEFGFYGKLFF | TGCGCCAGCAGCCAAGATGAGTTCGGGTTTTATGGAAAACTGTTTTTT | TRBJ1-4 | - | - | TRBV4-1
CASSLAEGAGGQETQYF | TGCGCCAGCAGCTTGGCCGAAGGGGCGGGGGGTCAAGAGACCCAGTACTTC | TRBJ2-5 | - | TRBD2 | TRBV5-1
CASSLESAGWADTQYF | TGTGCCAGCAGCTTGGAGTCAGCGGGGTGGGCAGATACGCAGTATTTT | TRBJ2-3 | - | TRBD2 | TRBV7-3
CASSGGHRWRETQYF | TGCGCCAGCAGTGGAGGGCACAGGTGGCGGGAGACCCAGTACTTC | TRBJ2-5 | once | - | TRBV10-2
CASSRAALPPEGIYGYTF | TGCGCCAGCAGTCGCGCTGCCCTCCCCCCCGAAGGAATCTATGGCTACACCTTC | TRBJ1-2 | - | - | TRBV4-1
CANRLGPVTGELFF | TGTGCCAACAGACTGGGACCCGTCACCGGGGAGCTGTTTTTT | TRBJ2-2 | once | - | TRBV5-4
CASSGGAGQNEQFF | TGTGCCAGCAGTGGGGGAGCGGGACAGAATGAGCAGTTCTTC | TRBJ2-1 | - | - | TRBV7-3
CAWSSLRTSGTTDTQYF | TGTGCCTGGAGTTCATTACGGACTAGCGGGACCACAGATACGCAGTATTTT | TRBJ2-3 | - | TRBD2 | TRBV30